This entry lists 10 T cell receptor beta chains sequenced from one sample in a study of blood T cells in healthy people across ages. Then a second PCR, running about 6 to 12 cycles, was carried out with a sample-barcoded 5' primer and a J-beta primer mix. TCRdb redid the calling of the 5' RACE reads with MiXCR, one entry per CDR3 protein. The data show some 800,000 distinct CDR3 sequences, 40% to 50% seen once. The sequenced sample was blood. Receptors originate from a man aged 55 to 70 in good health.

The chain joins TRBV4-3 to TRBJ2-3, with a tentative D call TRBD1 (5 bases). This CDR3 has 18 amino acids. The germline CDR1 and CDR2 sequences are LGHNA and YSLEER. V shed 0 bases and J shed 2 bases, with 18 bases lying between them. The CDR3 region is CASSQDRFPGQDTDTQYF. DNA for the CDR3: TGCGCCAGCAGCCAAGATCGTTTTCCTGGACAAGACACAGATACGCAGTATTTT.

The chain links TRBV7-9 to TRBJ2-1; unclear D gene. The germline V gene encodes CDR1 SEHNR and CDR2 FQNEAQ (reference sequence). V was pared by 3 bases and J by 1 base, with 13 bases between. The CDR3 length is 16 residues. In DNA form, the CDR3 reads TGTGCCAGCAGCTTCCCCGGCCAGGTATCCTACAATGAGCAGTTCTTC. It is translated as CASSFPGQVSYNEQFF.

As concerns this clonotype: One end of the junction does not line up with germline, which may come from a read error. The J gene is TRBJ1-5, the V gene TRBV6-2 or TRBV6-3; D unresolved. There are 13 residues in the CDR3. CDR1 and CDR2 from the germline V gene are MNHEY and SVGEGT. The CDR3 sequence: CASSLAVPGTQHF. The DNA for the CDR3 is TGCGCCAGCAGTCTTGCAGTCCCTGGAACCCAGCATTTT.

The V and J genes are TRBV7-9 and TRBJ1-6; TRBD1 might be the D (5 bases). The CDR3 covers 17 residues. V was cut by 3 bases and J by 0 bases, with 12 bases left in between. The V gene's germline CDR1 is SEHNR and CDR2 FQNEAQ (reference sequence). CDR3 nucleotide sequence: TGTGCCAGCAGCTTGGGGACGGGAAGCTCCTATAATTCACCCCTCCACTTT. Translation: CASSLGTGSSYNSPLHF. Full variable domain (rest looked up from reference TRBV7-9 and TRBJ1-6): DTGVSQNPRHKITKRGQNVTFRCDPISEHNRLYWYRQTLGQGPEFLTYFQNEAQLEKSRLLSDRFSAERPKGSFSTLEIQRTEQGDSAMYLCASSLGTGSSYNSPLHFGNGTRLTVT.

V and J are TRBV5-1 and TRBJ2-5, with unresolved D. Between the trimmed V and J ends, which lost 4 bases and 2 bases, there was a span of 6 bases. This CDR3 has 12 amino acids. Germline V lookup: CDR1 SGHRS, CDR2 YFSETQ. The CDR3 protein is CASSEQQETQYF. The CDR3 bases are TGCGCCAGCAGCGAGCAACAAGAGACCCAGTACTTC. The full variable domain, with the rest looked up from reference TRBV5-1 and TRBJ2-5, is KAGVTQTPRYLIKTRGQQVTLSCSPISGHRSVSWYQQTPGQGLQFLFEYFSETQRNKGNFPGRFSGRQFSNSRSEMNVSTLELGDSALYLCASSEQQETQYFGPGTRLLVL.

This clonotype was seen ten or more times. The chain is built from TRBV6-2 or TRBV6-3 and TRBJ2-7; TRBD1 aligns across 8 bases. The trim removed 11 bases at V and 3 bases at J, leaving 9 bases unmatched. Germline lookup yields CDR1 MNHEY and CDR2 SVGEGT. The CDR3 totals 13 residues. CDR3 residues: CACRAGGGYEQYF. Written as DNA, the CDR3 is TGTGCCTGTCGAGCAGGGGGCGGCTACGAGCAGTACTTC.

This clonotype was detected a few times. The V gene is TRBV6-5, the J gene TRBJ1-2; TRBD1 matches 9 bases. Germline assignment: CDR1 MNHEY and CDR2 SVGAGI. The CDR3 extends over 13 amino acids. V trimming: 3 bases; J trimming: 6 bases; junction bases outside the gene matches: 2. The chain's CDR3 is CASSYGTGNGYTF. The DNA of the CDR3 is TGTGCCAGCAGTTATGGGACAGGGAATGGCTACACCTTC.

A note on this clonotype: One base away lies a much larger clone, so this may be a sequencing read error. This rearrangement joins TRBV5-1 to TRBJ2-7; no clear D gene. V was clipped by 2 bases and J by 4 bases, with 13 bases between them. This CDR3 is built from 14 residues. CDR1 and CDR2 from the germline V gene are SGHRS and YFSETQ. Written as DNA, the CDR3 is TGCGCCAGCAGCTTTCTGATTGTTGAATACGAGCAGTACTTC. Encoded protein: CASSFLIVEYEQYF.

The chain couples TRBV30 to TRBJ2-6; TRBD1 might be the D (5 bases). From germline, CDR1 is GTSNPN and CDR2 SVGIG (reference sequence). CDR3 length equals 16 residues. V lost 1 base and J 4 bases, leaving 14 bases between the germline ends. CDR3 loop: CAWSGGPILGANVLTF. In nucleotides, the CDR3 is TGTGCCTGGAGTGGGGGCCCGATCCTCGGGGCCAACGTCCTGACTTTC.

The gene calls are TRBV30 and TRBJ2-5, with 7 bases lining up with TRBD1. The J call is in doubt because the DNA end fits TRBJ2-7 better. The CDR3 loop spans 15 amino acids. Germline lookup yields CDR1 GTSNPN and CDR2 SVGIG (reference sequence). The CDR3, as DNA: TGTGCCTGGAGTGCCGAGGACAGGCCGAACTACGAGCAGTACTTC. It specifies CAWSAEDRPNYEQYF.